The 2 T cell receptor beta chains below were found in one sample sequenced in a study of B cell selection in AIRE deficiency. Produced via immunoSEQ multiplex PCR; TCRdb's table is partial and in-frame only. The table records about 24,000 clones, about 96% of them present only once. CD4+CD127+ cells were sorted as the conventional CD4 T cells. The specimen sequenced was CD4+CD127+ conventional T cells sorted from PBMCs. Receptor source: a human donor in good health.

The chain recombines TRBV27 with TRBJ1-5; tentatively, D is TRBD1 (6 bases). The CDR3 has 13 amino acids. Per the germline V gene, CDR1 is MNHEY and CDR2 is SMNVEV (reference sequence). V gave up 6 bases and J gave up 6 bases, with 12 bases separating them. The CDR3 nucleotides read TGTGCCAGCAGCCTACAGGGTATTCAGCCCCAGCATTTT. This sequence encodes CASSLQGIQPQHF.

This clone has only one observation. This chain connects TRBV7-9 to TRBJ2-7, with TRBD2 identical over 9 bases. Germline V gene sequence: CDR1 SEHNR, CDR2 FQNEAQ (reference sequence). The CDR3 contains 14 residues. Germline trimming cut 3 bases from V and 7 bases from J; bases unmatched to any gene: 7. The CDR3 here is CASSFSGGSREQYF. CDR3 DNA: TGTGCCAGCAGCTTTAGCGGGGGCTCTCGGGAGCAGTACTTC.